This entry lists 20 T cell receptor beta chains sequenced from one sample in a study of shared clonotypes between healthy human individuals. Some clones are missing from TCRdb's copy, which holds only in-frame ones; the method was immunoSEQ multiplex PCR. The table lists roughly 1 million clones, 70% to 80% of them singletons. Sequencing was done on a sample of memory CD4+ T cells sorted from blood. This sample's subset: CD45RA-negative fraction. All receptors come from a man between 18 and 35 years old in good health.

The J gene is TRBJ1-2, the V gene TRBV2; 7 nucleotides agree with TRBD1. The CDR3 totals 14 residues. The V segment lost 5 bases and the J segment 5 bases; nucleotides outside the gene matches: 8. Per germline, CDR1 SNHLY and CDR2 FYNNEI. The DNA for the CDR3 is TGTGCCAGCAGTCCCTGGGACAGCCCGTATGGCTACACCTTC. It specifies CASSPWDSPYGYTF.

CDR3 DNA sequence: TGCGCCAGCAGTGAGTCGACTAGCGGGGGACCCTACGAGCAGTACTTC. As protein: CASSESTSGGPYEQYF. The chain employs TRBV10-2 and TRBJ2-7; 12 bases align to TRBD2. Germline V gene sequence: CDR1 WSHSY, CDR2 SAAADI. The V segment lost 0 bases and the J segment 2 bases; nucleotides outside the gene matches: 2. The CDR3 runs 16 residues.

CDR3 protein: CASREDSADTQYF. The CDR3, as DNA: TGTGCCAGCAGGGAGGACAGTGCAGATACGCAGTATTTT. The rearrangement uses TRBV2 and TRBJ2-3; TRBD1 might be the D (6 bases). V dropped 6 bases and J dropped 4 bases, with 11 bases sitting between them. The germline V gene encodes CDR1 SNHLY and CDR2 FYNNEI. The CDR3 is made up of 13 amino acids.

J is TRBJ2-1 and V is TRBV4-2, with 14 positions matching TRBD2. The trim removed 4 bases at V and 1 base at J, leaving 12 bases unmatched. The CDR3 contains 20 residues. The germline CDR1 and CDR2 sequences are LGHNA and YNFKEQ. The CDR3: CASSPKAGTSGGRSYNEQFF. The DNA for the CDR3 is TGTGCCAGCAGCCCTAAGGCCGGGACTAGCGGGGGAAGATCCTACAATGAGCAGTTCTTC.

V gene TRBV6-5 combines with J gene TRBJ1-3; D uncertain. With 4 bases removed from V and 0 bases from J, the gap between germline ends came to 13 bases. This CDR3 contains 16 residues. Germline V gene lookup returns CDR1 MNHEY and CDR2 SVGAGI. CDR3 DNA sequence: TGTGCCAGCAGTTTGGGGTCGGACCACTCTGGAAACACCATATATTTT. It codes for CASSLGSDHSGNTIYF.

The rearrangement links TRBV7-3 to TRBJ1-2; D might be TRBD1 (5 bases). Germline CDR1 and CDR2: SGHTA and FQGTGA. The CDR3 spans 14 residues. Trimming removed 5 bases at V and 6 bases at J, with 16 bases between. This CDR3 is CASSPAGQIHGYTF. The CDR3 nucleotides are TGTGCCAGCAGCCCGGCCGGACAAATCCATGGCTACACCTTC.

This chain uses TRBV6-5 with TRBJ1-6; D unresolved. The CDR3 is 12 residues long. CDR1 is MNHEY and CDR2 is SVGAGI in the germline V gene. V dropped 6 bases and J dropped 9 bases, with 9 bases sitting between them. The CDR3 nucleotides read TGTGCCAGCAGGTTACCCCTTTCACCCCTCCACTTT. It encodes CASRLPLSPLHF.

This chain connects TRBV27 to TRBJ1-4; 9 bases are shared with TRBD1. The J segment lost 7 bases and the V segment lost 6 bases, leaving 6 bases of the junction unmatched. The CDR3 covers 14 residues. Germline assignment: CDR1 MNHEY and CDR2 SMNVEV (reference sequence). As DNA, the CDR3 is TGTGCCAGCAGGGGTACAGGGGGCGGTGAAAAACTGTTTTTT. Translation gives CASRGTGGGEKLFF.

The V gene is TRBV7-9, the J gene TRBJ2-2; tentatively, D is TRBD1 (6 bases). V was pared by 3 bases and J by 7 bases, with 12 bases between. CDR3 length: 14 amino acids. Germline CDR1 is SEHNR and CDR2 is FQNEAQ (reference sequence). The CDR3 reads CASSLTGGNGELFF. Here the CDR3 DNA reads TGTGCCAGCAGCTTGACAGGCGGCAACGGGGAGCTGTTTTTT. The complete variable domain, with remaining parts taken from reference TRBV7-9 and TRBJ2-2, reads DTGVSQNPRHKITKRGQNVTFRCDPISEHNRLYWYRQTLGQGPEFLTYFQNEAQLEKSRLLSDRFSAERPKGSFSTLEIQRTEQGDSAMYLCASSLTGGNGELFFGEGSRLTVL.

The chain links TRBV7-9 to TRBJ2-7; 11 nucleotides align to TRBD2. Per germline, CDR1 SEHNR and CDR2 FQNEAQ (reference sequence). The CDR3 loop spans 15 amino acids. J gave up 4 bases and V 5 bases, and 7 bases lay outside the gene matches. CDR3 bases: TGTGCCAGCAGCGGGCGGACTAGCGGGTTGTACGAGCAGTACTTC. Translating gives CASSGRTSGLYEQYF. The variable domain in full, completed from reference TRBV7-9 and TRBJ2-7, reads DTGVSQNPRHKITKRGQNVTFRCDPISEHNRLYWYRQTLGQGPEFLTYFQNEAQLEKSRLLSDRFSAERPKGSFSTLEIQRTEQGDSAMYLCASSGRTSGLYEQYFGPGTRLTVT.

The chain is built from TRBV10-3 and TRBJ2-2; the match to TRBD2 covers 12 bases. Germline values: CDR1 ENHRY, CDR2 SYGVKD. CDR3 length: 16 residues. V lost 7 bases to trimming and J lost 5 bases; unmatched junction nucleotides: 8. Here the CDR3 reads CAIMPSGRAGTGELFF. CDR3 nucleotides: TGTGCCATCATGCCTAGCGGGAGGGCCGGAACCGGGGAGCTGTTTTTT.

The chain recombines TRBV10-3 with TRBJ2-2; 9 bases are shared with TRBD1. CDR3 length equals 15 residues. From germline, CDR1 is ENHRY and CDR2 SYGVKD. V lost 3 bases, J lost 5 bases, and 4 bases stayed unmatched. CDR3 coding DNA: TGTGCCATCAGTGAAAGGACAGGGGTAACCGGGGAGCTGTTTTTT. Protein product: CAISERTGVTGELFF.

V usage is TRBV6-1 and J usage is TRBJ2-7, with D perhaps matching TRBD1 or TRBD2 (6 bases each). CDR3 length equals 14 residues. Germline lookup yields CDR1 MNHNS and CDR2 SASEGT. V lost 8 bases, J lost 2 bases, and 16 bases lay in between. Here the CDR3 DNA reads TGTGCCAGCTCTCATTCCGGGGGCCCCTACGAGCAGTACTTC. Residues: CASSHSGGPYEQYF.

V gene TRBV30 combines with J gene TRBJ2-7; D may be TRBD2 (5 bases). CDR1 is GTSNPN, CDR2 SVGIG, per germline (reference sequence). The V gene lost 1 base and the J gene lost 3 bases, with 13 bases spanning the gap. The length of the CDR3 is 14 residues. This chain's CDR3 is CAWSATGIYYEQYF. CDR3 sequence (DNA): TGTGCCTGGAGTGCAACGGGAATTTACTACGAGCAGTACTTC. Full variable domain (missing parts from reference TRBV30 and TRBJ2-7): SQTIHQWPATLVQPVGSPLSLECTVEGTSNPNLYWYRQAAGRGLQLLFYSVGIGQISSEVPQNLSASRPQDRQFILSSKKLLLSDSGFYLCAWSATGIYYEQYFGPGTRLTVT.

The chain uses TRBV7-9 and TRBJ2-3; 10 bases match TRBD2. Germline loops: CDR1 SEHNR, CDR2 FQNEAQ (reference sequence). Trimming at V came to 3 bases and at J to 5 bases, leaving 2 bases not matched to a gene. CDR3 length: 14 residues. In DNA, the CDR3 is TGTGCCAGCAGCTTTCAGCGGGAGGGAGATACGCAGTATTTT. It codes for CASSFQREGDTQYF.

To note about this clone: The same CDR3 is also encoded by other DNA sequences in this sample. The chain carries TRBV18 and TRBJ1-1; perhaps TRBD1 as D (5 bases). Germline assignment: CDR1 KGHSH and CDR2 LQKENI. The length of the CDR3 is 13 residues. V was clipped by 6 bases and J by 0 bases, with 8 bases between them. The CDR3 DNA sequence: TGTGCCAGCTCTGGGGGATTGAACACTGAAGCTTTCTTT. Its translation: CASSGGLNTEAFF.

This clone is a singleton in its sample. This chain joins TRBV5-1 and TRBJ1-4; no reliable D call. Germline assignment: CDR1 SGHRS and CDR2 YFSETQ. This CDR3 is built from 15 residues. V dropped 0 bases and J dropped 1 base, with 7 bases sitting between them. CDR3 sequence: CASSLARGTNEKLFF. The CDR3 DNA sequence: TGCGCCAGCAGCTTGGCGCGGGGAACTAATGAAAAACTGTTTTTT.

This clone was seen once. This sample also contains other DNA sequences that code for the same CDR3. The chain combines TRBV2 with TRBJ1-2, with D possibly TRBD1 on 6 matching bases. V lost 6 bases and J 2 bases, leaving 10 bases between the germline ends. Germline V gene data show CDR1 as SNHLY and CDR2 as FYNNEI. This CDR3 is built from 13 residues. CDR3 coding DNA: TGTGCCAGCAGCGTTCAGGGGAACTATGGCTACACCTTC. Its translation is CASSVQGNYGYTF.

The chain is built from TRBV6-1 and TRBJ2-7, with 7 bases lining up with TRBD1. From germline, CDR1 is MNHNS and CDR2 SASEGT. The junction had 6 bases not matched to a gene; V was cut back by 6 bases and J by 1 base. The CDR3 sequence is 14 residues long. The CDR3 bases are TGTGCCAGCAGGTTGGACAGGTATTCCTACGAGCAGTACTTC. Translation gives CASRLDRYSYEQYF.

V is TRBV10-3 and J is TRBJ1-5, with 8 bases fitting TRBD1. The V segment lost 3 bases and the J segment 1 base; nucleotides outside the gene matches: 5. Germline assignment: CDR1 ENHRY and CDR2 SYGVKD. The CDR3 is made up of 16 amino acids. The CDR3 sequence: CAISDRQGMSNQPQHF. In nucleotides, the CDR3 is TGTGCCATCAGTGACCGACAGGGGATGAGCAATCAGCCCCAGCATTTT.